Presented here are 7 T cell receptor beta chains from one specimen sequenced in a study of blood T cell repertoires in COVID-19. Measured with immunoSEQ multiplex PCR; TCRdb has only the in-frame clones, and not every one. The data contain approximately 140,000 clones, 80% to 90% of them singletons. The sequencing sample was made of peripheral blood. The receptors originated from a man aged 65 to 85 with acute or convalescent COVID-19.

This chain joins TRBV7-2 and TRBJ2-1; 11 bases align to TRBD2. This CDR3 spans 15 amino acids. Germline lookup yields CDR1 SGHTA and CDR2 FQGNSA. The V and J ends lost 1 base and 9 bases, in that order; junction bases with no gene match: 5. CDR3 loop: CASSLGSSGRFEQFF. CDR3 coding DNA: TGTGCCAGCAGCTTAGGCTCTAGCGGGAGGTTTGAGCAGTTCTTC. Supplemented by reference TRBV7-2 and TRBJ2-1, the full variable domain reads GAGVSQSPSNKVTEKGKDVELRCDPISGHTALYWYRQSLGQGLEFLIYFQGNSAPDKSGLPSDRFSAERTGGSVSTLTIQRTQQEDSAVYLCASSLGSSGRFEQFFGPGTRLTVL.

The CDR3 nucleotides read TGTGCCAGCAGTTTACCAGGGGAACATCAGCCCCAGCATTTT. It is translated as CASSLPGEHQPQHF. The chain links TRBV28 to TRBJ1-5, with a possible D match to TRBD1 (6 bases). Germline lookup yields CDR1 MDHEN and CDR2 SYDVKM. The CDR3 loop spans 14 amino acids. Trimming pared 2 bases from V and 5 bases from J, leaving 10 bases between.

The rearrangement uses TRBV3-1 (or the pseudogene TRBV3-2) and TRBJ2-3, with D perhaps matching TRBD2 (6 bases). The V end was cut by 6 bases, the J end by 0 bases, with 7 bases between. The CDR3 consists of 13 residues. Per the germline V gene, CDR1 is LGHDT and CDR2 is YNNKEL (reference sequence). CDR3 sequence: CASRGTSTDTQYF. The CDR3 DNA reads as TGTGCCAGCAGGGGGACTAGCACAGATACGCAGTATTTT.

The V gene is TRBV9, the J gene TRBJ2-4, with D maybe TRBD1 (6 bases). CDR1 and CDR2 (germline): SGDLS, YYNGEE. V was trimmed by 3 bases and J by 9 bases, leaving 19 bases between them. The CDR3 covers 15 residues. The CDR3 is CASSALQGPKGIQYF. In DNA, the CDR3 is TGTGCCAGCAGCGCCCTACAGGGTCCTAAGGGCATTCAGTACTTC.

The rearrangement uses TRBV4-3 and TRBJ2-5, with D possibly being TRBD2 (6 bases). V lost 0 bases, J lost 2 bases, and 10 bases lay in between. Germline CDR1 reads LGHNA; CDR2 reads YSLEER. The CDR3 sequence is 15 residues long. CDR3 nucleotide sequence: TGCGCCAGCAGCCAAGATCCTAGCGTTCAAGAGACCCAGTACTTC. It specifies CASSQDPSVQETQYF.

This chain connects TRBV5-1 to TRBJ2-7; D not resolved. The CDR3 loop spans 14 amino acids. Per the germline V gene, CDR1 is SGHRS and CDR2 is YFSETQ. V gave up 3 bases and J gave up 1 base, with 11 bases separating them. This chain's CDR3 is CASSSTTPSYEQYF. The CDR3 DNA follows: TGCGCCAGCAGCTCGACGACTCCATCCTACGAGCAGTACTTC.

CDR3 bases: TGTGCCACCAGTGATCAGGGCCATGAAAAACTGTTTTTT. Translation: CATSDQGHEKLFF. The chain employs TRBV24-1 and TRBJ1-4; tentative D call: TRBD1 (5 bases). Per germline, CDR1 KGHDR and CDR2 SFDVKD. The CDR3 spans 13 residues. The V end lost 3 bases, the J end lost 6 bases, and 7 bases lay between the germline ends.